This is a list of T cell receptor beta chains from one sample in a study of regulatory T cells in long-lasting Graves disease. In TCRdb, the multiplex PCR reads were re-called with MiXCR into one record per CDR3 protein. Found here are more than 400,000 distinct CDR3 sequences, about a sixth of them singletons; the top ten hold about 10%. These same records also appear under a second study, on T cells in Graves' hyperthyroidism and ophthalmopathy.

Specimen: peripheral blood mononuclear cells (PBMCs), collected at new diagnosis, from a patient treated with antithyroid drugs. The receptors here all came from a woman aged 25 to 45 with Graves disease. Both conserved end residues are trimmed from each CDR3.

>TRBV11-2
ASTSGEWEVAYEQY
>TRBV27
ASSSWGRTEAF
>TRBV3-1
ASLQQGAQETQY
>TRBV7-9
ASSSTGTGMYEQY
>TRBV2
ASSTSDRYTEAF
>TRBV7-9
ASSLSEGPQH
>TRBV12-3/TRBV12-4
ASSVRITDTQY
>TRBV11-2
ASSGFVGGLGTDTQY
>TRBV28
ASSLGHARDRGMGNEQF
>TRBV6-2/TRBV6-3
ASSEGQGQGLAGGPYNEQF
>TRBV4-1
ASSQGGTGHSNQPQH
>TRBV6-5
ASSYSRVRQASSYNSPLH
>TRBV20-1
SARAGRVLGYNEQF
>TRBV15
ATSSRPGSNEKLF
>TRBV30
AWSEVFSEQY
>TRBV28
ASSSSDGYT
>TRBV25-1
ASRGEYATAQY
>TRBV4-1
ASSQDNLASGSGFTNNEQF
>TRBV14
ASSQVKGGTQY
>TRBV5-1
ASSFGLTSNRNEQF
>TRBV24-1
ATRGGLASGEQF
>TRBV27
ASSPDSFTEAF
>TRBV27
ASSSAQGVGYEQY
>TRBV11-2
ASSFDGGTEAF
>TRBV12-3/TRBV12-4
ASSPAGAKNIQY
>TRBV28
ASKGVNDEKLF
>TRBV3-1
ASSQRDRGFMNTEAF
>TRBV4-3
ASSQVGRGRYEQY
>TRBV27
ASSYRGGNQPQH
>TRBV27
ASRLPGQLNTEAF
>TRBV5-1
ASSPRGRYEQY
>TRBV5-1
ASSPGQGAKIYNEQF
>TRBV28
ASSPLMNTGELF
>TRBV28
ASSRTLRSYNEQF
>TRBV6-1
ASSFSRAVTTEAF
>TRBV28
ASSLLVDTEAF
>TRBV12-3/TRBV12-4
ASSPDRDNPYNEQF
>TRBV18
ASSPQGARGANVLT
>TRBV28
ASSLRTGVEKLF
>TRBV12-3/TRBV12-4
ASSFGRKGGREAF
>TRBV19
ASRTGPSTDTQY
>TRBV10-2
ASRDAQGNTIY
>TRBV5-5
ASSLVPGTSVNEQF
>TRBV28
ASGGGASGEYEQY
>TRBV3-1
ASSQELLSYNEQF
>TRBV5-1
ASSGSGRYNEQF
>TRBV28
ASSSPGTAYNEQF
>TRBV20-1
SARDLAGGGEQF
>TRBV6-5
ASSYSIGGYGYT
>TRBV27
ASSLSARGSRLADTDTQY
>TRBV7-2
ASSLEGQPLYEQY
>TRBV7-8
ASSYRDRVPDTQY